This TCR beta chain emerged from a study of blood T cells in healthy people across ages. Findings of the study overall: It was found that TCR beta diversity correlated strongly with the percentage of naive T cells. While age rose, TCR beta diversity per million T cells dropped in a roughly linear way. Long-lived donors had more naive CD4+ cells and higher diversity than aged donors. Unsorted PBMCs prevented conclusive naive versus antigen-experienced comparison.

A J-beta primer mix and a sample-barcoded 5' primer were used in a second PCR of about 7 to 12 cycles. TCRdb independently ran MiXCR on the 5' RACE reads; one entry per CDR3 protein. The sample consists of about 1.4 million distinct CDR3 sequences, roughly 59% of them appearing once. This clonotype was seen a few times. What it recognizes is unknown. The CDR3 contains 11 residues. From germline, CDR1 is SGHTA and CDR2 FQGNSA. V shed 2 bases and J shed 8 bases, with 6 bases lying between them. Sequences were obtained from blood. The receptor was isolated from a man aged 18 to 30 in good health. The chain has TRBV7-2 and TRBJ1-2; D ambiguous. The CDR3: CASSLSAGYTF. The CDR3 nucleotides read TGTGCCAGCAGCTTATCTGCCGGCTACACCTTC.